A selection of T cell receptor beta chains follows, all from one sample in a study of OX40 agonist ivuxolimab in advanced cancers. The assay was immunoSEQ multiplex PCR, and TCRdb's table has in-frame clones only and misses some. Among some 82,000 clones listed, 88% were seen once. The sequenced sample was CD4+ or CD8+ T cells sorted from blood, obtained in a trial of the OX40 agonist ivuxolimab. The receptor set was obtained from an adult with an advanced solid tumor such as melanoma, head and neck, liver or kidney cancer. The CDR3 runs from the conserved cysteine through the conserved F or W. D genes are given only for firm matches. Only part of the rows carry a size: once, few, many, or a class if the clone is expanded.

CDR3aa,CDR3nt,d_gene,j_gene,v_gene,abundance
CASSGGNLAKNIQYF,TGCGCCAGCAGCGGGGGGAACCTAGCCAAAAACATTCAGTACTTC,.,TRBJ2-4,TRBV5-1,.
CASSITSGQGYEQYF,TGTGCCAGTAGTATAACCAGCGGGCAAGGCTACGAGCAGTACTTC,.,TRBJ2-7,TRBV19,.
CASSNDRLEQFF,TGTGCCAGCAGCAACGACCGACTAGAGCAGTTCTTC,.,TRBJ2-1,TRBV7-3,.
CASSEDGKYEQYF,TGTGCCAGCAGTGAAGACGGGAAATACGAGCAGTACTTC,.,TRBJ2-7,TRBV2,.
CASSSMTGAKRETQYF,TGTGCCAGCAGTTCCATGACAGGGGCGAAGAGGGAGACCCAGTACTTC,TRBD1,TRBJ2-5,TRBV28,.
CAPSTEAFF,TGCGCCCCCTCTACTGAAGCTTTCTTT,.,TRBJ1-1,TRBV4-1,.
CASSYPGTVNTEAFF,TGTGCCAGCAGCTATCCCGGGACGGTGAACACTGAAGCTTTCTTT,.,TRBJ1-1,TRBV28,few
CASSFGLAGVLGANVLTF,TGTGCCAGCAGTTTCGGGCTAGCGGGAGTCCTGGGGGCCAACGTCCTGACTTTC,TRBD2,TRBJ2-6,TRBV28,.
CASSADVNTGELFF,TGTGCCAGCAGCGCCGACGTGAACACCGGGGAGCTGTTTTTT,.,TRBJ2-2,TRBV9,.
CASSLPGTSQFF,TGTGCCAGCAGTTTGCCAGGGACTAGTCAGTTCTTC,TRBD2,TRBJ2-1,TRBV28,few
CASSISYEQYF,TGCGCCAGCAGCATTTCCTACGAGCAGTACTTC,.,TRBJ2-7,TRBV5-1,.
CASSELGNQPQHF,TGTGCCAGCAGTGAACTGGGCAATCAGCCCCAGCATTTT,.,TRBJ1-5,TRBV2,few
CASSATGDMNQPQHF,TGTGCCAGCAGCGCGACAGGGGACATGAATCAGCCCCAGCATTTT,TRBD1,TRBJ1-5,TRBV9,few
CASSFLGTHNNQPQHF,TGTGCCAGCAGTTTCTTGGGGACACATAACAATCAGCCCCAGCATTTT,.,TRBJ1-5,TRBV28,.
CAISDPTDSNQPQHF,TGTGCCATCAGTGACCCTACTGATAGCAATCAGCCCCAGCATTTT,.,TRBJ1-5,TRBV10-3,.
CASTDGSSRGEQYF,TGTGCCAGCACCGATGGGAGCTCTAGGGGGGAGCAGTACTTC,.,TRBJ2-7,TRBV6-6,.
CASRSTGQANEQFF,TGTGCAAGTCGCTCCACGGGACAGGCCAATGAGCAGTTCTTC,.,TRBJ2-1,TRBV12-2,.
CASSMVYNEQFF,TGTGCCAGTAGTATGGTTTACAATGAGCAGTTCTTC,.,TRBJ2-1,TRBV19,.
CASSPNGAVRYNEQFF,TGTGCCAGCAGCCCCAACGGGGCGGTCAGGTACAATGAGCAGTTCTTC,.,TRBJ2-1,TRBV7-3,.
CAIRGTSGYPQYF,TGTGCCATCAGGGGGACTAGCGGGTATCCGCAGTATTTT,TRBD2,TRBJ2-3,TRBV10-3,.
CSVVLQGVTEAFF,TGCAGCGTTGTCCTACAGGGGGTAACTGAAGCTTTCTTT,TRBD1,TRBJ1-1,TRBV29-1,medium-sized
CASSSGPGQGPSGANVLTF,TGTGCCAGCAGCAGCGGACCGGGACAGGGACCGTCTGGGGCCAACGTCCTGACTTTC,TRBD1,TRBJ2-6,TRBV5-4,.
CAIINERQPNTEAFF,TGTGCCATAATAAATGAGAGACAGCCGAACACTGAAGCTTTCTTT,.,TRBJ1-1,TRBV10-3,.
CASSLESGEFYEQYF,TGTGCCAGCAGCTTAGAATCTGGGGAATTCTACGAGCAGTACTTC,.,TRBJ2-7,TRBV7-2,.
CASSFGGGNSYTF,TGTGCCAGCAGCTTCGGGGGTGGAAATAGCTACACCTTC,.,TRBJ1-2,TRBV5-8,.
CASSQDFRRGLSGELFF,TGTGCCAGCAGCCAAGATTTCCGCAGGGGGCTTTCCGGGGAGCTGTTTTTT,TRBD1,TRBJ2-2,TRBV4-2,.
CASSLDFGETDTQYF,TGCGCCAGCAGCTTGGACTTCGGTGAGACAGATACGCAGTATTTT,.,TRBJ2-3,TRBV5-1,.
CSVQGGSINEKLFF,TGCAGCGTTCAAGGGGGTAGTATTAATGAAAAACTGTTTTTT,.,TRBJ1-4,TRBV29-1,.
CASSPSGNGEQYF,TGTGCCAGCTCACCGTCCGGGAACGGCGAGCAGTACTTC,.,TRBJ2-7,TRBV18,.
CASSSLRGGLGELFF,TGTGCCAGCAGTTCACTCAGGGGAGGTTTAGGGGAGCTGTTTTTT,.,TRBJ2-2,TRBV27,.
CASNRFLGESYEQYF,TGTGCCAGCAACCGATTTCTCGGGGAGTCCTACGAGCAGTACTTC,.,TRBJ2-7,TRBV11-2,.
CASRGTSLITDTQYF,TGTGCCAGCAGGGGGACTTCCTTGATCACAGATACGCAGTATTTT,.,TRBJ2-3,TRBV2,.
CASSQTGGLPNIQYF,TGTGCCAGCAGCCAGACAGGGGGCCTTCCGAACATTCAGTACTTC,TRBD1,TRBJ2-4,TRBV7-2,.
CAIRVTSTEAFF,TGTGCCATCAGGGTCACTAGCACTGAAGCTTTCTTT,.,TRBJ1-1,TRBV10-3,few
CASSSTAPGQAGLGANEKLFF,TGTGCCAGCAGCTCCACTGCTCCGGGACAGGCGGGATTAGGGGCTAATGAAAAACTGTTTTTT,TRBD1,TRBJ1-4,TRBV9,.
CATRDESYEQYF,TGTGCCACCAGGGACGAGTCCTACGAGCAGTACTTC,.,TRBJ2-7,TRBV19,few
CASSEYNEQFF,TGTGCCAGTAGCGAATACAATGAGCAGTTCTTC,.,TRBJ2-1,TRBV19,.
CASSFGGSEQYF,TGTGCCAGCAGCTTCGGGGGGAGCGAGCAGTACTTC,TRBD2,TRBJ2-7,TRBV11-3,.
CASSLDGRYQETQYF,TGCGCCAGCAGCTTGGACGGCCGCTACCAAGAGACCCAGTACTTC,.,TRBJ2-5,TRBV5-1,.
CASSLRTMPTYEQYF,TGTGCCAGCAGTTTAAGGACTATGCCGACCTACGAGCAGTACTTC,.,TRBJ2-7,TRBV28,.
CASSPLRGAFGWYNEQFF,TGTGCCAGCTCACCACTCCGCGGGGCCTTTGGCTGGTACAATGAGCAGTTCTTC,.,TRBJ2-1,TRBV18,.
CAWSIAGGIYEQYF,TGTGCCTGGAGTATCGCGGGAGGGATCTACGAGCAGTACTTC,TRBD2,TRBJ2-7,TRBV30,.
CASSFTPVAGDTGELFF,TGCGCCAGCAGCTTTACCCCGGTGGCGGGAGACACCGGGGAGCTGTTTTTT,TRBD2,TRBJ2-2,TRBV5-1,.
CASSLGLAGNNEQFF,TGCGCCAGCAGCTTGGGTTTAGCGGGAAACAATGAGCAGTTCTTC,TRBD2,TRBJ2-1,TRBV5-1,.
CASSTFSSRSEKLFF,TGTGCCAGCAGTACCTTCAGTTCGAGGAGTGAAAAACTGTTTTTT,.,TRBJ1-4,TRBV25-1,.
CASSFRGEETQYF,TGTGCCAGCAGTTTTCGGGGCGAAGAGACCCAGTACTTC,.,TRBJ2-5,TRBV7-9,.